This T cell receptor (beta chain) was identified during a study of monozygotic twins with inflammatory bowel disease. Study observations and caveats: The inverse Simpson measure of TCRbeta diversity was lower in IBD patients than in healthy co-twins.

Using the 5' RACE reads, TCRdb records one entry per CDR3 protein without DNA. This table holds nearly 450,000 distinct CDR3 sequences. The CDR3 covers 14 residues. The germline V gene has CDR1 DFQATT and CDR2 SNEGSKA (reference sequence). Each donor gave roughly 2.5 ml of peripheral blood. RNA in its total form was extracted from whole blood, and T cells were not sorted. Comment on this clonotype: Antigen specificity is unknown.

The chain has TRBV20-1 and TRBJ2-4; no DNA is available, so the TRBD2 call from TCRdb remains unchecked. The TCR originated in a human donor with ulcerative colitis or Crohn's disease, or a healthy co-twin of an affected twin (not recorded which). Sample: blood. CDR3 residues: CSAGGGGSKNIQYF.